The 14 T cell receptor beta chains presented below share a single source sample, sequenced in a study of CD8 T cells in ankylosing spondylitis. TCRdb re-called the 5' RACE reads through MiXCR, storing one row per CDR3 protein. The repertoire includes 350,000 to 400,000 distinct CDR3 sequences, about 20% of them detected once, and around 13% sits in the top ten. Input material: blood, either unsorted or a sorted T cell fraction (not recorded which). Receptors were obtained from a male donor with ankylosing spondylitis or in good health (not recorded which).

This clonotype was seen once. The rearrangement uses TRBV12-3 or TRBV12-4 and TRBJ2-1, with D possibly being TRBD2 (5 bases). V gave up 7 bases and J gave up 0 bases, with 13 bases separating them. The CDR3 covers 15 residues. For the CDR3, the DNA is TGTGCCAGCACCACCGGGGTTTACTCCTACAATGAGCAGTTCTTC. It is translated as CASTTGVYSYNEQFF.

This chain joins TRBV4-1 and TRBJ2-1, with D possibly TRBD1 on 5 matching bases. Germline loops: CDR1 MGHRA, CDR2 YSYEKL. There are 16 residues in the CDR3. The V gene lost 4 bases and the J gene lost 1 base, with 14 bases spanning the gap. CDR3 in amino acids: CASSPPDGASYNEQFF. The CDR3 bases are TGCGCCAGCAGCCCCCCCGATGGGGCATCCTACAATGAGCAGTTCTTC.

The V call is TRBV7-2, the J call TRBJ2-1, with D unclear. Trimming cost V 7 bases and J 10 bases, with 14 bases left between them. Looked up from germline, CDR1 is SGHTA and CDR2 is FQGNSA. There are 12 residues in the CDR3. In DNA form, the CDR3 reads TGTGCCAGCACCGCGGTCGCTGGAGAGCAGTTCTTC. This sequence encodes CASTAVAGEQFF.

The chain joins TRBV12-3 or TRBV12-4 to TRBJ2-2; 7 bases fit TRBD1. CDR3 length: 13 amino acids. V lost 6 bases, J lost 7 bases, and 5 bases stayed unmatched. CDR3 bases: TGTGCCAGCAGCACAGGGGAGATCGGGGAGCTGTTTTTT. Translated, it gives CASSTGEIGELFF.

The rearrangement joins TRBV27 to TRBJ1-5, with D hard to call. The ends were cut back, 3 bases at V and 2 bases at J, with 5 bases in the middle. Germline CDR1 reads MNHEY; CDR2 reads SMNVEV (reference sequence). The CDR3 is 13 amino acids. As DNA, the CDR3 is TGTGCCAGCAGTTTTGTTGGCAATCAGCCCCAGCATTTT. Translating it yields CASSFVGNQPQHF.

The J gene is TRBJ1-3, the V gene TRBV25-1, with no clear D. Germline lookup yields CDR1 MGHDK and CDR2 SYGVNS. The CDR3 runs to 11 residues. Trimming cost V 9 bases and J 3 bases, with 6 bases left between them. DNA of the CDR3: TGTGCCAGTGAGTTTGGAAACACCATATATTTT. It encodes CASEFGNTIYF.

Here the CDR3 DNA reads TGTGCCAGCAGTTTAGGAAGCAGGGGAGGGGAGCAGTACTTC. Its protein product is CASSLGSRGGEQYF. The chain is built from TRBV27 and TRBJ2-7, with D perhaps TRBD2 (7 bases). Germline V gives CDR1 MNHEY, CDR2 SMNVEV (reference sequence). The CDR3 extends over 14 amino acids. V shed 2 bases and J shed 7 bases, with 15 bases lying between them.

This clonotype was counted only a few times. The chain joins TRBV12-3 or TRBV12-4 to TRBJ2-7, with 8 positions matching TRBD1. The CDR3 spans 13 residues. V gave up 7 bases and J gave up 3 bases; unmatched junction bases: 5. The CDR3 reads CASTLGQGYEQYF. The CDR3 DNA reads TGTGCCAGCACCCTAGGACAGGGCTACGAGCAGTACTTC.

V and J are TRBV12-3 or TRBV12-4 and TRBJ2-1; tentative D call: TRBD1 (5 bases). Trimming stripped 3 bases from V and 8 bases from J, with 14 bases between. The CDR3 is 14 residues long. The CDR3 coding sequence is TGTGCCAGCAGTTTTACCCAGGGTTTCGATGAGCAGTTCTTC. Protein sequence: CASSFTQGFDEQFF.

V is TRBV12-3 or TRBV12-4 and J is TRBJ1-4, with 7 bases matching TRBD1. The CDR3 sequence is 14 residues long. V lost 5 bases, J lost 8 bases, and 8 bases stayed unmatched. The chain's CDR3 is CASSPREGAEKLFF. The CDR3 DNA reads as TGTGCCAGCAGTCCCCGGGAGGGGGCCGAAAAACTGTTTTTT.

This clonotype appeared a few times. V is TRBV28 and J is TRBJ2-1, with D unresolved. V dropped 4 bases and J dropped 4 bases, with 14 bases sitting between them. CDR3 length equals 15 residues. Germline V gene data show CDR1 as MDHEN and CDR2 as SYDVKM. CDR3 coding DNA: TGTGCCAGCAGTTCCCCCGGCCAGCTATACAATGAGCAGTTCTTC. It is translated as CASSSPGQLYNEQFF.

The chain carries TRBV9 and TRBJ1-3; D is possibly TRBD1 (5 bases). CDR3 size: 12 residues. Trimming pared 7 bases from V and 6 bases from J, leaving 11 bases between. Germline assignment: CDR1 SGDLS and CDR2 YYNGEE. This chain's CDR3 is CASAGDENTIYF. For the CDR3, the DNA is TGTGCCAGCGCGGGGGATGAAAACACCATATATTTT.

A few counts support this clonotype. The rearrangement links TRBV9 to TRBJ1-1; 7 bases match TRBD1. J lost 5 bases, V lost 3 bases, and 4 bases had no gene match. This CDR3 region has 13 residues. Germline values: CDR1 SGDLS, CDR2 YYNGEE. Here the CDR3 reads CASSANRGTEAFF. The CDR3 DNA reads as TGTGCCAGCAGCGCCAACAGGGGAACTGAAGCTTTCTTT.

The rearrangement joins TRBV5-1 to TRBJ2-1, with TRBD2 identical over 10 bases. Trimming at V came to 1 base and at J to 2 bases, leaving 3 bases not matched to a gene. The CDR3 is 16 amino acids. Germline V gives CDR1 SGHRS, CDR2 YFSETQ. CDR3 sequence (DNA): TGCGCCAGCAGCTTGACTAGCGGGGTCCCCTACAATGAGCAGTTCTTC. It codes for CASSLTSGVPYNEQFF.